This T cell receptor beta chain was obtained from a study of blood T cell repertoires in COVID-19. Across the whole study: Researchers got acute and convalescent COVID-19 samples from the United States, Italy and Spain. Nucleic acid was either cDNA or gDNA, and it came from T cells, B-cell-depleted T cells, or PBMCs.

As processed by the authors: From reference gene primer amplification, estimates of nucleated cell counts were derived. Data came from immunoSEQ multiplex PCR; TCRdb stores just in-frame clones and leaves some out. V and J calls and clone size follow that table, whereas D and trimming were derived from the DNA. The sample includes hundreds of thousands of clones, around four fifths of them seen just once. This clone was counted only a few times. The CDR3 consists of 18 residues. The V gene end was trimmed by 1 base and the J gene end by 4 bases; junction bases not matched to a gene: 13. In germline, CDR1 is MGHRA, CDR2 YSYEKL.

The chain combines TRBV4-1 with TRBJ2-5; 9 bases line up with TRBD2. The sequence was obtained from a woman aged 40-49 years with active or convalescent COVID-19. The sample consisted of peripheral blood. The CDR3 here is CASSQASGVAGVSETQYF. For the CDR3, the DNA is TGCGCCAGCAGCCAAGCCTCAGGGGTAGCGGGGGTTTCAGAGACCCAGTACTTC.